This T cell receptor (beta chain) was obtained from a study of OX40 agonist ivuxolimab in advanced cancers. In the study overall: Aged 23 to 79 with a mean of roughly 65 years, they were about 78% male. Patients with prior anti-PD-1, anti-PD-L1 or anti-CTLA-4 therapy were eligible; less than 50% had some. Study findings and constraints: Expanded clones were, on average, more numerous in CD8+ T cells than in CD4+. Dose levels from 0.1 to 3.0 mg/kg saw CD4+ and CD8+ blood T cells expand clonally by week 6.

TCRdb's copy holds only in-frame clones and misses some; the assay was immunoSEQ multiplex PCR. The repertoire has about 40,000 clones, about 86% of them found once; the top ten carry roughly a fifth. CDR1 and CDR2 from the germline V gene are ENHRY and SYGVKD. The CDR3 has 14 residues. V shed 7 bases and J 3 bases; nucleotides not matched to a gene: 6. This clone was recorded once. Antigen specificity is unknown. This rearrangement joins TRBV10-3 to TRBJ2-1; 7 bases align to TRBD2. This clonotype was obtained from an adult with an advanced solid tumor such as melanoma, head and neck, liver or kidney cancer. Source: CD4+ or CD8+ T cells sorted from blood, taken in a trial of the OX40 agonist ivuxolimab. The CDR3 loop reads CAIMGRGIYNEQFF. The DNA of the CDR3 is TGTGCCATCATGGGGCGGGGGATCTACAATGAGCAGTTCTTC.